This entry features one T cell receptor beta chain sequence. Its matching antigen is unknown. The data derive from a study of graft-versus-host responses after intestinal transplantation. Trimming removed 5 bases at V and 3 bases at J, with 17 bases between. This CDR3 comprises 15 residues. Germline values: CDR1 SGHVS, CDR2 FQNEAQ. Libraries were prepared by immunoSEQ multiplex PCR; TCRdb keeps only in-frame clonotypes and omits some of them. The sample has approximately 88,000 clones; around 93% are singletons. The chain is built from TRBV7-8 and TRBJ2-7, with TRBD2 as a possible D gene (6 bases). The origin of this receptor is a human donor who was the organ donor for an intestinal transplant. The sequencing here drew on unstimulated CD4+ T cells sorted from spleen or lymph node cells, taken before transplant. CDR3 protein: CASSPMGGGHYEQYF. In DNA, the CDR3 is TGTGCCAGCAGCCCCATGGGGGGTGGGCACTACGAGCAGTACTTC.